This TCR beta chain is from a study of OX40 agonist ivuxolimab in advanced cancers. On this clone: Its target is not known.

Study-level points and caveats: Partly responding patients at 0.1-3.0 mg/kg showed some of the smallest clonal expansion. Nonresponders included some who also had low normalized T-cell clonal expansion.

Method: immunoSEQ multiplex PCR; TCRdb's copy keeps in-frame clones and lacks some. Among approximately 70,000 clones listed, 87% were seen once. Autoimmune disease history or systemic immunosuppression meant exclusion. The CDR3 length is 15 residues. Germline CDR1 SGHNT, CDR2 YYREEE (reference sequence). With 4 bases removed from V and 3 bases from J, the gap between germline ends came to 14 bases. The rearrangement joins TRBV5-4 to TRBJ1-5; possibly TRBD1 for D (5 bases). Sequencing was performed on CD4+ or CD8+ T cells sorted from blood, taken in a trial of the OX40 agonist ivuxolimab. The clonotype was recovered from an adult with an advanced solid tumor such as melanoma, head and neck, liver or kidney cancer. This CDR3 reads CASSPGRGVNQPQHF. The DNA of the CDR3 is TGTGCCAGCAGCCCGGGCCGGGGGGTCAATCAGCCCCAGCATTTT.